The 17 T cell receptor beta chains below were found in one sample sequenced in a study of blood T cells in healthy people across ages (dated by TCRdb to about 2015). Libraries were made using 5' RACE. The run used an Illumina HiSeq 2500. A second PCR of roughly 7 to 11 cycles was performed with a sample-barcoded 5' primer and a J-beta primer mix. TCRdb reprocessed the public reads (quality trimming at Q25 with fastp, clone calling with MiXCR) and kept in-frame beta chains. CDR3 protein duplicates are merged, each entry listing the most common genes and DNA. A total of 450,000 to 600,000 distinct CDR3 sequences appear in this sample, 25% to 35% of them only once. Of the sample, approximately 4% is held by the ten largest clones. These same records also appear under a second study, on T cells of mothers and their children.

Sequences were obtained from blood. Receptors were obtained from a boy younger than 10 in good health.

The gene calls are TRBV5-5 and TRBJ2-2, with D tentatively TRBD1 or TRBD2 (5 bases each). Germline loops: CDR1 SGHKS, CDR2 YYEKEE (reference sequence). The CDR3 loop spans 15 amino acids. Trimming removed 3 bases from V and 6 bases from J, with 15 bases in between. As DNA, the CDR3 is TGTGCCAGCAGCTCTTCCGGGACGGAGGCCGGGGAGCTGTTTTTT. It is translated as CASSSSGTEAGELFF. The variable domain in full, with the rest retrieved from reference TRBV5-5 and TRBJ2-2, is DAGVTQSPTHLIKTRGQQVTLRCSPISGHKSVSWYQQVLGQGPQFIFQYYEKEERGRGNFPDRFSARQFPNYSSELNVNALLLGDSALYLCASSSSGTEAGELFFGEGSRLTVL.

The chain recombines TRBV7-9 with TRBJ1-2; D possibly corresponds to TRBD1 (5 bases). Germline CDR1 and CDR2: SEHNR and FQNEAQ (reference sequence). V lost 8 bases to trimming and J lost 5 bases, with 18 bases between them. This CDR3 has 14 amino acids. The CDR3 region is CASLPGQGRYGYTF. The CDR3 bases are TGTGCCAGCCTGCCTGGTCAGGGAAGATATGGCTACACCTTC.

The CDR3 DNA follows: TGCGCCAGCAAGGCGGGAGGTGCCTACAATGAGCAGTTCTTC. As protein: CASKAGGAYNEQFF. The rearrangement joins TRBV4-1 to TRBJ2-1, with TRBD2 matching 8 bases. Losses at the gene ends were 7 bases for V and 2 bases for J; bases not matched to a gene: 4. The V gene's germline CDR1 is MGHRA and CDR2 YSYEKL. The CDR3 loop spans 14 amino acids.

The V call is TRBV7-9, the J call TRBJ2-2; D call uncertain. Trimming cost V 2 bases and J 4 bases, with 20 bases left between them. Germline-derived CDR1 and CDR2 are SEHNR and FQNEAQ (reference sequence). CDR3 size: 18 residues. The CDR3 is CASSLTVTTRKTTGELFF. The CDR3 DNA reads TGTGCCAGCAGCTTAACGGTAACTACACGGAAAACCACCGGGGAGCTGTTTTTT.

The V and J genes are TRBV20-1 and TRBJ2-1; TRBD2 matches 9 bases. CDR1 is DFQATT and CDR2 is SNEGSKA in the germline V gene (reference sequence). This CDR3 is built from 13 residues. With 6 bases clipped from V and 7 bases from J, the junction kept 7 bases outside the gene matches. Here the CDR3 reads CSASGRTENEQFF. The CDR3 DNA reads TGCAGTGCCAGCGGGAGGACGGAGAATGAGCAGTTCTTC.

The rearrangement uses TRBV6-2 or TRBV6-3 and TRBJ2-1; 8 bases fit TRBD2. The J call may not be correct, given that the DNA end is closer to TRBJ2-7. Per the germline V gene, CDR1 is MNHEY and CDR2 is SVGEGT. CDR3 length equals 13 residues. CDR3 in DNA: TGTGCCAGCGAGGGACTAGAGGGTTACGAGCAGTACTTC. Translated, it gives CASEGLEGYEQYF.

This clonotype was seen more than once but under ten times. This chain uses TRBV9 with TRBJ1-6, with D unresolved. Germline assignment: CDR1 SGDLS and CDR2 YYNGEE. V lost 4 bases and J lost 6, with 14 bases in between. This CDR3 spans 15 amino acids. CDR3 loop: CASSPLSNSNSPLHF. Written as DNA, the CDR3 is TGTGCCAGCAGCCCCCTTAGTAACTCTAATTCACCCCTCCACTTT. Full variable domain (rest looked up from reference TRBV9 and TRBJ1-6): DSGVTQTPKHLITATGQRVTLRCSPRSGDLSVYWYQQSLDQGLQFLIQYYNGEERAKGNILERFSAQQFPDLHSELNLSSLELGDSALYFCASSPLSNSNSPLHFGNGTRLTVT.

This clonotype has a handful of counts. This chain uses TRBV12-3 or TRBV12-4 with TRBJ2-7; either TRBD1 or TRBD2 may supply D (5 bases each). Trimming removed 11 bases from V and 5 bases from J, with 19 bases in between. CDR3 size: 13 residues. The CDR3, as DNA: TGTGCCTCGCGAATGGGGGTTCCGAACGAGCAGTACTTC. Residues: CASRMGVPNEQYF.

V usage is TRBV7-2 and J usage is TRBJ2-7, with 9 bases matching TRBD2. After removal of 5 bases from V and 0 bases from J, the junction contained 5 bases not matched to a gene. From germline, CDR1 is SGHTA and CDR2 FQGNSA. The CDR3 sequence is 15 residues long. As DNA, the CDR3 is TGTGCCAGCAGCCCTAGCGGGATTGGCTCCTACGAGCAGTACTTC. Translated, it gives CASSPSGIGSYEQYF.

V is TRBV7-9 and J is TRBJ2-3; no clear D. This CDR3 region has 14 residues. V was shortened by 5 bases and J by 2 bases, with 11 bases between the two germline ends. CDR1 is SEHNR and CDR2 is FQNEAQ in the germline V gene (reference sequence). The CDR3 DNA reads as TGTGCCAGCAGCCCAGGCCGGGCCACAGATACGCAGTATTTT. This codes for CASSPGRATDTQYF.

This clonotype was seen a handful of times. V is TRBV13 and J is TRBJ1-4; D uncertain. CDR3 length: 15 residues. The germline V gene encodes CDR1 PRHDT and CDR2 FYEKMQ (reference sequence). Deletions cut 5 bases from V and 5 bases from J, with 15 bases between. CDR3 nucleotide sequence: TGTGCCAGCAGCGTCAGGCGGACCGAGAATGAAAAACTGTTTTTT. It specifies CASSVRRTENEKLFF.

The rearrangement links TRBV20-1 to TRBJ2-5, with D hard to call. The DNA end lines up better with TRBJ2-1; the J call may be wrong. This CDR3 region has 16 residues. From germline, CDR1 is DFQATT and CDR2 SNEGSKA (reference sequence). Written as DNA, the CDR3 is TGCAGTGCCGGACCGTTGGTTGCTGGGGCCTACAATGAGCAGTTCTTC. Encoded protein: CSAGPLVAGAYNEQFF.

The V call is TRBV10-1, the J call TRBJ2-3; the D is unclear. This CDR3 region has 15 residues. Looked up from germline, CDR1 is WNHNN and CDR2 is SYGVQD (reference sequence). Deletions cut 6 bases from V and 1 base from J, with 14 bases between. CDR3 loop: CASSQEHGRTDTQYF. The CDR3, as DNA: TGCGCCAGCAGCCAGGAACACGGACGCACAGATACGCAGTATTTT.

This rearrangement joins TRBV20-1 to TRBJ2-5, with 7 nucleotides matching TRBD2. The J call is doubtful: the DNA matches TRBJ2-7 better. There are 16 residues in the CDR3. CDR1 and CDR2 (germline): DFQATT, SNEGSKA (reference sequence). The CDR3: CSARGGAGVPLGEQYF. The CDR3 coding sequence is TGCAGTGCTAGAGGGGGCGCGGGAGTCCCCCTGGGCGAGCAGTACTTC.

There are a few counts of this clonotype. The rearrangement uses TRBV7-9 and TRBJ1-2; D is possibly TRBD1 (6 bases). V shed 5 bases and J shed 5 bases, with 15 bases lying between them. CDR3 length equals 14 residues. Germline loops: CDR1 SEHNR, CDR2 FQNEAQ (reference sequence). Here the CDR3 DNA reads TGTGCCAGCAGCCCGAAGACAGGACCTTATGGCTACACCTTC. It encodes CASSPKTGPYGYTF.

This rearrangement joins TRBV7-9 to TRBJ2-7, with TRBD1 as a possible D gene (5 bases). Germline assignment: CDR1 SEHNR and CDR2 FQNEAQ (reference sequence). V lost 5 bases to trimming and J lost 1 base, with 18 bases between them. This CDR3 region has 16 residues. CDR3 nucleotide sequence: TGTGCCAGCAGCCCCCAGGGTACGAGACAATCCTACGAGCAGTACTTC. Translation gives CASSPQGTRQSYEQYF.

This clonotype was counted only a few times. CDR3 sequence (DNA): TGTGCCACCAGCATAGCCAGGGGGGAAAAACTGTTTTTT. Translating gives CATSIARGEKLFF. The V call is TRBV15, the J call TRBJ1-4; 7 positions match TRBD1. The CDR3 is 13 amino acids. CDR1 is LNHNV and CDR2 is YYDKDF in the germline V gene (reference sequence). After removal of 4 bases from V and 8 bases from J, the junction contained 4 bases not matched to a gene.